This is a list of T cell receptor beta chains from one sample in a study of early T cells in non-severe SARS-CoV-2 infection. TCRdb passed the 5' RACE reads through MiXCR, listing each CDR3 protein once. This table holds about 64,000 distinct CDR3 sequences, around 18% found once. The sequences come from whole blood, collected at baseline. These receptors were obtained from an adult who was a healthcare worker with PCR-confirmed SARS-CoV-2 infection or an uninfected control (not recorded which). Each CDR3 is given with its conserved first and last residue. Fields, in order: CDR3 DNA, CDR3 protein, clone size, V gene, J gene, D gene. D genes are given only for firm matches. The size field is filled for only some rows; it gives once, few, many or a size class.

CDR3 DNA: TGTGCCAGCAGCCCGGACAGGGCCGAGCAGTACTTC
CDR3 protein: CASSPDRAEQYF
clone size: .
V gene: TRBV14
J gene: TRBJ2-7
D gene: TRBD1

CDR3 DNA: TGCGCCAGCAGCCCCGGCGGGAGGACTAATGAAAAACTGTTTTTT
CDR3 protein: CASSPGGRTNEKLFF
clone size: .
V gene: TRBV5-1
J gene: TRBJ1-4
D gene: .

CDR3 DNA: TGTGCCAGTAGTCAAGGACAGGGGGCGCGGTACTTC
CDR3 protein: CASSQGQGARYF
clone size: .
V gene: TRBV19
J gene: TRBJ2-7
D gene: TRBD1

CDR3 DNA: TGCAGTGCTACTCGGCAGTACAATGAGCAGTTCTTC
CDR3 protein: CSATRQYNEQFF
clone size: few
V gene: TRBV20-1
J gene: TRBJ2-1
D gene: .

CDR3 DNA: TGTGCCAGCAGCTTGGGGACTAGCGAGAGCACAGATACGCAGTATTTT
CDR3 protein: CASSLGTSESTDTQYF
clone size: .
V gene: TRBV5-4
J gene: TRBJ2-3
D gene: TRBD2

CDR3 DNA: TGTGCCAGCTCACCCAGGTTCCAAGAGACCCAGTACTTC
CDR3 protein: CASSPRFQETQYF
clone size: few
V gene: TRBV18
J gene: TRBJ2-5
D gene: .

CDR3 DNA: TGTGCCAGCAGTTACACCGGACTACACCTCTACGAGCAGTACTTC
CDR3 protein: CASSYTGLHLYEQYF
clone size: few
V gene: TRBV6-5
J gene: TRBJ2-7
D gene: .

CDR3 DNA: TGTGCCAGCAGTTTCGGGACACCCTACAATGAGCAGTTCTTC
CDR3 protein: CASSFGTPYNEQFF
clone size: .
V gene: TRBV12-3/TRBV12-4
J gene: TRBJ2-1
D gene: .

CDR3 DNA: TGTGCCGTCCTCCCCCAGGCAAACTATGGCTACACCTTC
CDR3 protein: CAVLPQANYGYTF
clone size: many
V gene: TRBV6-1
J gene: TRBJ1-2
D gene: .

CDR3 DNA: TGTGCCAGCGCGGAGAGTCCCCTCTACGAGCAGTACTTC
CDR3 protein: CASAESPLYEQYF
clone size: .
V gene: TRBV6-2/TRBV6-3
J gene: TRBJ2-7
D gene: .

CDR3 DNA: TGTGCCAGCAGCCAGACTAGCGGTTACACAGATACGCAGTATTTT
CDR3 protein: CASSQTSGYTDTQYF
clone size: few
V gene: TRBV11-3
J gene: TRBJ2-3
D gene: TRBD2

CDR3 DNA: TGTGCCAGCAGCGATAGCGGGAGGGCCTACAATGAGCAGTTCTTC
CDR3 protein: CASSDSGRAYNEQFF
clone size: .
V gene: TRBV2
J gene: TRBJ2-1
D gene: TRBD2

CDR3 DNA: TGTGCCAGCAGTGCCCGGGGGGCCTCCTACGAGCAGTACTTC
CDR3 protein: CASSARGASYEQYF
clone size: .
V gene: TRBV6-2/TRBV6-3
J gene: TRBJ2-7
D gene: .

CDR3 DNA: TGTGCCAGCAGTGAATGGCTGAGCTCCTACGAGCAGTACTTC
CDR3 protein: CASSEWLSSYEQYF
clone size: .
V gene: TRBV6-1
J gene: TRBJ2-7
D gene: .

CDR3 DNA: TGCAGTGCTAGAGAAGGGACAGGGGGCAGCCAGCCCCAGCATTTT
CDR3 protein: CSAREGTGGSQPQHF
clone size: .
V gene: TRBV20-1
J gene: TRBJ1-5
D gene: TRBD1

CDR3 DNA: TGTGCCTGTCCAGGACAGGGCGCCCTCCCGGATAATTCACCCCTCCACTTT
CDR3 protein: CACPGQGALPDNSPLHF
clone size: .
V gene: TRBV30
J gene: TRBJ1-6
D gene: TRBD1

CDR3 DNA: TGCAGCGTTTCCCTGACAGGGGGATCAGATACGCAGTATTTT
CDR3 protein: CSVSLTGGSDTQYF
clone size: many
V gene: TRBV29-1
J gene: TRBJ2-3
D gene: TRBD1

CDR3 DNA: TGTGCCAGCAGTTACTCCACAGACGTCGTTTCCAATGAGCAGTTCTTC
CDR3 protein: CASSYSTDVVSNEQFF
clone size: .
V gene: TRBV6-2/TRBV6-3
J gene: TRBJ2-1
D gene: .

CDR3 DNA: TGTGCCAGTAGTATTAACGGGAAAAGGGACGAGCAGTACTTC
CDR3 protein: CASSINGKRDEQYF
clone size: many
V gene: TRBV19
J gene: TRBJ2-7
D gene: .

CDR3 DNA: TGTGCCAGCAGCTCTGATGGGCTAGCGTACACAGATACGCAGTATTTT
CDR3 protein: CASSSDGLAYTDTQYF
clone size: few
V gene: TRBV7-2
J gene: TRBJ2-3
D gene: .

CDR3 DNA: TGTGCCAGCAGCGCCCCATTGAACACTGAAGCTTTCTTT
CDR3 protein: CASSAPLNTEAFF
clone size: .
V gene: TRBV7-9
J gene: TRBJ1-1
D gene: .

CDR3 DNA: TGTGCCTGGAGAGGTGATTATAATTCACCCCTCCACTTT
CDR3 protein: CAWRGDYNSPLHF
clone size: .
V gene: TRBV30
J gene: TRBJ1-6
D gene: .